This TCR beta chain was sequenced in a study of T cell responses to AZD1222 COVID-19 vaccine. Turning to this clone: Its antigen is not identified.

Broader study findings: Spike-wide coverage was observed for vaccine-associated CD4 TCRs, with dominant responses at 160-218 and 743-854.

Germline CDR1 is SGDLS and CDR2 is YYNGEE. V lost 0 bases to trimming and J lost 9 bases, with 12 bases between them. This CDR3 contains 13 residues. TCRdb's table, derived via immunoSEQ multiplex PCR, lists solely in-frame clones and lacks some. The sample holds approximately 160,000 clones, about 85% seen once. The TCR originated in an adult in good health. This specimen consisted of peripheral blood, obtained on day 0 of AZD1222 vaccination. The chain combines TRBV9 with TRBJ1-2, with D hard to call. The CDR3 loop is CASSVGTTDRYTF. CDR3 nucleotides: TGTGCCAGCAGCGTAGGCACCACAGATCGCTACACCTTC. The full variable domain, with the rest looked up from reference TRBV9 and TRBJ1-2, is DSGVTQTPKHLITATGQRVTLRCSPRSGDLSVYWYQQSLDQGLQFLIQYYNGEERAKGNILERFSAQQFPDLHSELNLSSLELGDSALYFCASSVGTTDRYTFGSGTRLTVV.